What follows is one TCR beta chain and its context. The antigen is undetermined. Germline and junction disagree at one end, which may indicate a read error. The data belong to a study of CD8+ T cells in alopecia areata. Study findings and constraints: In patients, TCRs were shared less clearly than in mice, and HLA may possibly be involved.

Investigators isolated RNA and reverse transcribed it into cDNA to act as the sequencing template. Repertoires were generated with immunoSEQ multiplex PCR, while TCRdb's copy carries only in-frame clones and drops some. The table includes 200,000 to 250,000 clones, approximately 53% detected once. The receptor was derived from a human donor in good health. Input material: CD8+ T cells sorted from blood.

The CDR3 sequence: CAGSIQGSYEQYF. CDR3 sequence (DNA): TGTGCCGGTAGTATCCAGGGGTCCTACGAGCAGTACTTC. The V gene is TRBV19, the J gene TRBJ2-7; TRBD1 is a possible D gene (6 bases). The CDR3 runs 13 residues. Germline CDR1 and CDR2: LNHDA and SQIVND (reference sequence).